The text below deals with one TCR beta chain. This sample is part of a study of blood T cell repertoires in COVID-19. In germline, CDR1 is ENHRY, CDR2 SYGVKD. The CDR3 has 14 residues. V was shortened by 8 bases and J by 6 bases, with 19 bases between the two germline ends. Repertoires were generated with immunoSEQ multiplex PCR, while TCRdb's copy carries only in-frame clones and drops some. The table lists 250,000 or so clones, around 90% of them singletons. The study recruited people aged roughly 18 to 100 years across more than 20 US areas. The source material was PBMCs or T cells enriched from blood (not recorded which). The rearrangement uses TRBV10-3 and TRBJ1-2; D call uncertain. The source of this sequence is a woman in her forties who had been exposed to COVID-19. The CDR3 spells CAIFDNSGVHGYTF. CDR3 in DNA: TGTGCCATCTTTGACAACTCCGGGGTTCATGGCTACACCTTC.